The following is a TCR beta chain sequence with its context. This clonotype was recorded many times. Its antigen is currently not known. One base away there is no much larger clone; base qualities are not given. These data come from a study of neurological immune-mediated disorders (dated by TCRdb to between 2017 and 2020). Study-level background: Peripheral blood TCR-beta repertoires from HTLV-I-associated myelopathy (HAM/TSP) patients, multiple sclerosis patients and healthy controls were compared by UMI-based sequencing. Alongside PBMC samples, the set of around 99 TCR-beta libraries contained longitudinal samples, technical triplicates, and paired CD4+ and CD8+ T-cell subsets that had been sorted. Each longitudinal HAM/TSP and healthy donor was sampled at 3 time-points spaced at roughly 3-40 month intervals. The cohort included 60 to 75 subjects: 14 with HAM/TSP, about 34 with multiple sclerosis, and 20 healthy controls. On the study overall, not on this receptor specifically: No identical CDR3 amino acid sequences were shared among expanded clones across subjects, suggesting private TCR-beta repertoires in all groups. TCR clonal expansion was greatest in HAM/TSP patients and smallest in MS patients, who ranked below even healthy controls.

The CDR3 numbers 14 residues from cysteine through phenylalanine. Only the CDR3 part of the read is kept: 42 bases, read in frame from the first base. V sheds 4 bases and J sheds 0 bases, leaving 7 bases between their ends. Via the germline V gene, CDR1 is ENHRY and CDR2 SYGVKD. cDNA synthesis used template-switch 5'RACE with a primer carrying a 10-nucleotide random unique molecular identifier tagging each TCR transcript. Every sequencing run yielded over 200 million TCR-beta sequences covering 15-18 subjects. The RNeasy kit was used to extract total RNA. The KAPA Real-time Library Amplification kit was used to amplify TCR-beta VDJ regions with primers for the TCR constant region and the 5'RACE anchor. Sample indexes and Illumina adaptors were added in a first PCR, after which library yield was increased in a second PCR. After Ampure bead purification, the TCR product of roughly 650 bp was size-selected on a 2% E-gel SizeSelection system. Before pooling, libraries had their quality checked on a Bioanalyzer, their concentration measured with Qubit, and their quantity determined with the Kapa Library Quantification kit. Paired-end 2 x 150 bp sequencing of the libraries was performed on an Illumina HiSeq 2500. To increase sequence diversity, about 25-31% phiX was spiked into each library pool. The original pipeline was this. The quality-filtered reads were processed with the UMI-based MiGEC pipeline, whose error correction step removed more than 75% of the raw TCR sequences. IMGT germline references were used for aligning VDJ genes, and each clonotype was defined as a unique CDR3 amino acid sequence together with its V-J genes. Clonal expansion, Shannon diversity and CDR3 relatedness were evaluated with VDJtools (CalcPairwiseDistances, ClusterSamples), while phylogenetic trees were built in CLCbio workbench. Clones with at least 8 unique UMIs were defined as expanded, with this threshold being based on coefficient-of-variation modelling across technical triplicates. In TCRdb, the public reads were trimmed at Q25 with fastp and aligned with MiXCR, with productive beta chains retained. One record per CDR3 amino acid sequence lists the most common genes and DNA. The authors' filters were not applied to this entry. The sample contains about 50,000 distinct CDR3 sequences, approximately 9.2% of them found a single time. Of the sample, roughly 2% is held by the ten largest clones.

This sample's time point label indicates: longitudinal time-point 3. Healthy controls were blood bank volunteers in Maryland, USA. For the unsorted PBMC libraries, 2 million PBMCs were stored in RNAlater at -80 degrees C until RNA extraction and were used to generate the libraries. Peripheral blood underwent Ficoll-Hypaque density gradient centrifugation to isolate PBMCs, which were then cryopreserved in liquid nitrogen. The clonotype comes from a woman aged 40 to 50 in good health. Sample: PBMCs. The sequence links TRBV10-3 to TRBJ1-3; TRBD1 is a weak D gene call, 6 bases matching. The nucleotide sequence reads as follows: TGTGCCATCAGTGGGACAGCCTCTGGAAACACCATATATTTT. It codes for CAISGTASGNTIYF.